This entry lists 32 T cell receptor beta chains sequenced from one sample in a study of T cells after yellow fever vaccination. One entry per CDR3 protein results from TCRdb running MiXCR on the 5' RACE reads. The repertoire holds about 120,000 distinct CDR3 sequences, with 12% to 15% as singletons. Sequencing used CD8+ T cells sorted from PBMCs, obtained 5 days after the yellow fever booster vaccination. Every receptor here comes from a man aged 18 to 29 who received the YFV17D yellow fever vaccine.

This clonotype turned up a few times. V usage is TRBV28 and J usage is TRBJ2-7, with a weak D call TRBD1 (6 bases). CDR3 size: 16 residues. The germline V gene has CDR1 MDHEN and CDR2 SYDVKM. V was pared by 4 bases and J by 0 bases, with 16 bases between. The CDR3 nucleotides are TGTGCCAGCAGTTCCGTGACAGGCGGTGCCTCCTACGAGCAGTACGTC. Protein product: CASSSVTGGASYEQYV.

This clonotype has only a few counts. The CDR3 sequence is CSARSRTGDTEAFF. The DNA of the CDR3 is TGCAGTGCTAGATCCCGGACAGGGGACACTGAAGCTTTCTTT. The J gene is TRBJ1-1, the V gene TRBV20-1; TRBD1 matches at 9 bases. Germline CDR1 and CDR2: DFQATT and SNEGSKA (reference sequence). V lost 2 bases to trimming and J lost 3 bases; unmatched junction nucleotides: 4. The CDR3 runs 14 residues.

This clonotype showed up just a few times. V gene TRBV3-1 combines with J gene TRBJ2-5; D is perhaps TRBD1 or TRBD2 (5 bases each). Germline V CDR1 and CDR2: LGHDT, YNNKEL (reference sequence). This CDR3 comprises 14 residues. V was pared by 5 bases and J by 5 bases, with 15 bases between. CDR3 in DNA: TGTGCCAGCAGCGAGACCGGGACGTGGGAGACCCAGTACTTC. This codes for CASSETGTWETQYF.

V is TRBV4-3 and J is TRBJ1-2, with TRBD1 matching over 7 bases. The V gene end was trimmed by 0 bases and the J gene end by 7 bases; junction bases not matched to a gene: 11. Germline CDR1 reads LGHNA; CDR2 reads YSLEER. This CDR3 has 16 residues. CDR3 bases: TGCGCCAGCAGCCAAGAAGCACGATCAGGGGGAAGTGGCTACACCTTC. Its protein is CASSQEARSGGSGYTF.

The genes are TRBV6-5 and TRBJ2-7; D possibly corresponds to TRBD1 (6 bases). The CDR3 covers 15 residues. V lost 2 bases, J lost 0 bases, and 11 bases lay in between. Germline loops: CDR1 MNHEY, CDR2 SVGAGI. CDR3: CASSYGVGGSYEQYF. For the CDR3, the DNA is TGTGCCAGCAGTTACGGGGTAGGGGGCTCCTACGAGCAGTACTTC.

The chain is built from TRBV15 and TRBJ2-6, with D unresolved. V was pared by 1 base and J by 1 base, with 8 bases between. The CDR3 has 16 residues. CDR1 is LNHNV, CDR2 YYDKDF, per germline (reference sequence). This CDR3 reads CATSRATMSGANVLTF. The CDR3 DNA sequence: TGTGCCACCAGCAGAGCCACAATGTCTGGGGCCAACGTCCTGACTTTC. Full variable domain (outside the CDR3, taken from reference TRBV15 and TRBJ2-6): DAMVIQNPRYQVTQFGKPVTLSCSQTLNHNVMYWYQQKSSQAPKLLFHYYDKDFNNEADTPDNFQSRRPNTSFCFLDIRSPGLGDTAMYLCATSRATMSGANVLTFGAGSRLTVL.

The CDR3 protein is CASSAEELTSGTGELFF. The CDR3 bases are TGCGCCAGCAGCGCGGAGGAGCTGACTAGCGGCACCGGGGAGCTGTTTTTT. The V and J genes are TRBV5-1 and TRBJ2-2; 9 nucleotides line up with TRBD2. CDR1 SGHRS and CDR2 YFSETQ come from the germline V gene. V lost 4 bases, J lost 4 bases, and 11 bases stayed unmatched. The CDR3 length is 17 residues.

This clonotype has more than one count but fewer than ten. This chain joins TRBV20-1 and TRBJ1-1, with 7 bases aligning to TRBD1. V shed 7 bases and J 0 bases; nucleotides not matched to a gene: 8. Germline V gene sequence: CDR1 DFQATT, CDR2 SNEGSKA (reference sequence). CDR3 size: 14 residues. In DNA form, the CDR3 reads TGCAGTGGGGACAGCTTTTACTTGAACACTGAAGCTTTCTTT. Encoded protein: CSGDSFYLNTEAFF.

This chain links TRBV27 with TRBJ2-7; 8 bases are a match to TRBD1. Per germline, CDR1 MNHEY and CDR2 SMNVEV (reference sequence). This CDR3 comprises 14 residues. The V segment lost 5 bases and the J segment 7 bases; nucleotides outside the gene matches: 10. The CDR3 DNA is TGTGCCAGCAGTCCCGGGACAGGCCCCCGAGAGCAGTACGTC. It yields the protein CASSPGTGPREQYV.

V is TRBV12-3 or TRBV12-4 and J is TRBJ2-7; TRBD1 might be the D (6 bases). This CDR3 is built from 17 residues. V lost 2 bases to trimming and J lost 4 bases, with 21 bases between them. For the CDR3, the DNA is TGTGCCAGCAGTTTAACCTCTTCCCCCGACAGGTGGTACGAGCAGTACGTC. Its protein product is CASSLTSSPDRWYEQYV.

The chain recombines TRBV7-9 with TRBJ1-2, with unresolved D. The CDR3 spans 14 residues. V dropped 7 bases and J dropped 0 bases, with 12 bases sitting between them. In germline, CDR1 is SEHNR, CDR2 FQNEAQ (reference sequence). The CDR3 sequence: CASNRFGPNYGYTF. Here the CDR3 DNA reads TGTGCCAGCAACCGCTTCGGGCCTAACTATGGCTACACCTTC.

Only a few counts were recorded for this clonotype. The V gene is TRBV28, the J gene TRBJ2-5, with D possibly TRBD1 on 5 matching bases. The CDR3 runs 15 residues. Germline assignment: CDR1 MDHEN and CDR2 SYDVKM. The germline V and J ends were trimmed by 0 bases and 3 bases, with 11 bases remaining between them. This CDR3 is CASSLWDTLKETQYF. The CDR3 nucleotides are TGTGCCAGCAGTTTATGGGACACACTAAAAGAGACCCAGTACTTC.

V gene TRBV12-3 or TRBV12-4 combines with J gene TRBJ2-5, with D perhaps matching TRBD1 or TRBD2 (5 bases each). This CDR3 comprises 14 residues. The V gene lost 5 bases and the J gene lost 5 bases, with 15 bases spanning the gap. This chain's CDR3 is CASSGGRTAETQYF. The CDR3 coding sequence is TGTGCCAGCAGTGGGGGACGGACTGCGGAGACCCAGTACTTC.

The genes are TRBV6-5 and TRBJ2-1; TRBD2 matches 11 bases. The V gene's germline CDR1 is MNHEY and CDR2 SVGAGI. The ends lost 5 bases at V and 4 bases at J; junction bases unmatched: 7. The CDR3 sequence is 16 residues long. This CDR3 reads CASSRSGLAGYNEQFF. The CDR3, as DNA: TGTGCCAGCAGTCGATCCGGACTAGCGGGTTACAATGAGCAGTTCTTC.

This clonotype was detected a few times. This sequence joins TRBV6-5 and TRBJ2-3; 7 bases agree with TRBD2. The V gene's germline CDR1 is MNHEY and CDR2 SVGAGI. Losses at the gene ends were 4 bases for V and 6 bases for J; bases not matched to a gene: 10. The CDR3 has 15 residues. CDR3: CASSSPLGGVDTQYF. The CDR3 bases are TGTGCCAGCAGTTCCCCATTGGGGGGGGTGGATACGCAGTATTTT.

CDR3 sequence (DNA): TGTGCCAGCAGCTTAGTCATTAGCGGGGGGGAATACAATGAGCAGTTCTTC. Translating it yields CASSLVISGGEYNEQFF. The genes are TRBV7-6 and TRBJ2-1, with TRBD2 matching over 11 bases. The CDR3 is made up of 17 amino acids. CDR1 SGHVS and CDR2 FNYEAQ come from the germline V gene. With V trimmed by 1 base and J by 4 bases, 6 bases remained unmatched. The full variable domain, rest sourced from reference TRBV7-6 and TRBJ2-1, is GAGVSQSPRYKVTKRGQDVALRCDPISGHVSLYWYRQALGQGPEFLTYFNYEAQQDKSGLPNDRFSAERPEGSISTLTIQRTEQRDSAMYRCASSLVISGGEYNEQFFGPGTRLTVL.

This chain links TRBV5-1 with TRBJ2-3, with a possible D match to TRBD1 (6 bases). Trimming stripped 2 bases from V and 4 bases from J, with 11 bases between. Looked up from germline, CDR1 is SGHRS and CDR2 is YFSETQ. The CDR3 spans 14 residues. CDR3 nucleotide sequence: TGCGCCAGCAGCTTTCCCAGGGGAGCAGATACGCAGTATTTT. Protein product: CASSFPRGADTQYF.

This clonotype was detected a few times. This sequence joins TRBV9 and TRBJ2-5, with a possible D match to TRBD2 (5 bases). This CDR3 is built from 16 residues. V lost 0 bases and J 1 base, leaving 13 bases between the germline ends. Germline assignment: CDR1 SGDLS and CDR2 YYNGEE. The CDR3 sequence: CASSVGETTSQETQYF. CDR3 nucleotides: TGTGCCAGCAGCGTAGGTGAGACTACATCCCAAGAGACCCAGTACTTC.

This chain uses TRBV9 with TRBJ1-1; maybe TRBD1 (5 bases). This CDR3 comprises 15 residues. Germline CDR1 and CDR2: SGDLS and YYNGEE. V lost 3 bases and J 5 bases, leaving 17 bases between the germline ends. The CDR3 coding sequence is TGTGCCAGCAGCGAAGGAACGGGACGTACAACTGAAGCTTTCTTT. It specifies CASSEGTGRTTEAFF.

The CDR3 sequence is CASTALAGGYSNTQYF. The CDR3 DNA follows: TGTGCCAGCACCGCCTTAGCGGGGGGTTATTCGAATACGCAGTATTTT. The rearrangement uses TRBV7-8 and TRBJ2-3, with TRBD2 matching 10 bases. With 7 bases clipped from V and 7 bases from J, the junction kept 14 bases outside the gene matches. This CDR3 is built from 16 residues. In germline, CDR1 is SGHVS, CDR2 FQNEAQ.

The rearrangement joins TRBV7-8 to TRBJ1-1; 7 nucleotides agree with TRBD1. Trimming at V came to 5 bases and at J to 2 bases, leaving 11 bases not matched to a gene. The CDR3 spans 16 residues. Germline CDR1 reads SGHVS; CDR2 reads FQNEAQ. Here the CDR3 reads CASSPRGGTDNTEAFF. The CDR3 DNA follows: TGTGCCAGCAGCCCCAGGGGGGGGACAGACAACACTGAAGCTTTCTTT.

This rearrangement joins TRBV29-1 to TRBJ2-5, with D possibly matching TRBD1 (6 bases). CDR1 is SQVTM, CDR2 ANQGSEA, per germline. The CDR3 extends over 17 amino acids. Trimming shortened V by 0 bases and J by 3 bases, and 20 bases separated the two germline ends. The CDR3 nucleotides are TGCAGCGTTGAAGATTGGGCCCCCAGCAGGGGTGAAGAGACCCAGTACTTC. Its protein is CSVEDWAPSRGEETQYF.

CDR3: CASETGAGNIQYF. The DNA for the CDR3 is TGTGCCAGCGAGACAGGGGCGGGAAACATTCAGTACTTC. This chain uses TRBV5-8 with TRBJ2-4; the match to TRBD1 covers 8 bases. The CDR3 extends over 13 amino acids. Trimming took 7 bases from V and 6 from J; bases not matched to a gene: 6. The germline V gene has CDR1 SGHTS and CDR2 YDEGEE.

This clonotype was observed a few times. The chain links TRBV11-2 to TRBJ2-1; 8 bases agree with TRBD2. V trimming: 1 base; J trimming: 6 bases; junction bases outside the gene matches: 2. The CDR3 is 14 residues long. CDR1 is SGHAT, CDR2 FQNNGV, per germline. The CDR3 is CASSLGRGGNEQFF. CDR3 nucleotide sequence: TGTGCCAGCAGCTTAGGACGGGGGGGCAATGAGCAGTTCTTC.

In its sample, this clonotype was seen a few times. The CDR3 DNA reads as TGCGCCAGCAGCCAAGATCTAACCGCGGGGGGCTACGAGCAGTACGTC. Its translation: CASSQDLTAGGYEQYV. The chain recombines TRBV4-1 with TRBJ2-7; 8 nucleotides match TRBD2. Germline V gene sequence: CDR1 MGHRA, CDR2 YSYEKL. Trimming took 0 bases from V and 3 from J; bases not matched to a gene: 7. The CDR3 spans 16 residues.

This chain uses TRBV11-2 with TRBJ2-1; the match to TRBD2 covers 8 bases. Germline lookup yields CDR1 SGHAT and CDR2 FQNNGV. This CDR3 has 14 residues. The junction had 9 bases not matched to a gene; V was cut back by 11 bases and J by 3 bases. The CDR3 DNA follows: TGTGCCGCCGGTAGAGCGGGGGTCTACAATGAGCAGTTCTTC. This gives the protein CAAGRAGVYNEQFF.

This clonotype was found a few times. The chain has TRBV5-1 and TRBJ2-7, with a weak D call TRBD1 (5 bases). The CDR3 consists of 13 residues. Germline CDR1 reads SGHRS; CDR2 reads YFSETQ. Trimming pared 3 bases from V and 3 bases from J, leaving 10 bases between. DNA of the CDR3: TGCGCCAGCAGCTCGACAGTGAACTACGAGCAGTACTTC. Translated, it gives CASSSTVNYEQYF.

The rearrangement links TRBV10-2 to TRBJ1-4; tentative D call: TRBD1 (5 bases). The germline CDR1 and CDR2 sequences are WSHSY and SAAADI. Trimming shortened V by 2 bases and J by 4 bases, and 11 bases separated the two germline ends. CDR3 length equals 15 residues. The DNA for the CDR3 is TGCGCCAGCAGTGAGCGGGACCCCGGTAATGAAAAACTGTTTTTT. Encoded protein: CASSERDPGNEKLFF.

The V and J genes are TRBV11-2 and TRBJ2-2; perhaps D is TRBD1 or TRBD2 (5 bases each). Trimming cost V 11 bases and J 0 bases, with 13 bases left between them. Per germline, CDR1 SGHAT and CDR2 FQNNGV. CDR3 size: 14 residues. The CDR3 DNA sequence: TGTGCCCTCAGAGGGGTCACGAACACCGGGGAGCTGTTTTTT. It codes for CALRGVTNTGELFF.

There are a few counts of this clonotype. This chain connects TRBV7-9 to TRBJ2-1; D is ambiguous. The CDR3 has 15 amino acids. The V end lost 5 bases, the J end lost 5 bases, and 16 bases lay between the germline ends. Germline values: CDR1 SEHNR, CDR2 FQNEAQ (reference sequence). CDR3 sequence (DNA): TGTGCCAGCAGCCCATCGCCAAGCCCCGACAATGAGCAGTTCTTC. Translated, it gives CASSPSPSPDNEQFF.

CDR3: CASSQYTGELFF. CDR3 DNA sequence: TGTGCCAGCAGCCAGTACACCGGGGAGCTGTTTTTT. The chain combines TRBV3-1 with TRBJ2-2; D gene uncertain. Germline lookup yields CDR1 LGHDT and CDR2 YNNKEL (reference sequence). Trimming pared 3 bases from V and 3 bases from J, leaving 2 bases between. The CDR3 loop spans 12 amino acids.

This chain joins TRBV2 and TRBJ1-2; D is perhaps TRBD1 (5 bases). V lost 1 base and J lost 4, with 10 bases in between. Germline lookup yields CDR1 SNHLY and CDR2 FYNNEI. The CDR3 consists of 14 residues. CDR3 bases: TGTGCCAGCAGTGAAGTGGGGGTGAGCTATGGCTACACCTTC. Its protein is CASSEVGVSYGYTF.